What follows are 32 T cell receptor beta chains derived from one specimen sequenced in a study of OX40 agonist ivuxolimab in advanced cancers. Sequenced by immunoSEQ multiplex PCR; TCRdb stores in-frame clones only, minus some. Counted here are 30,000 to 35,000 clones, approximately 80% occurring once; the ten biggest clones make up roughly 15%. The input for sequencing was CD4+ or CD8+ T cells sorted from blood, taken in a trial of the OX40 agonist ivuxolimab. The receptors here all came from an adult with an advanced solid tumor such as melanoma, head and neck, liver or kidney cancer.

The J gene is TRBJ1-4, the V gene TRBV11-2; no definite D call. Trimming cost V 5 bases and J 4 bases, with 11 bases left between them. Germline values: CDR1 SGHAT, CDR2 FQNNGV. The CDR3 contains 14 residues. The DNA for the CDR3 is TGTGCCAGCAGCCCCGGATATAGTAATGAAAAACTGTTTTTT. Its protein product is CASSPGYSNEKLFF.

V gene TRBV5-4 combines with J gene TRBJ2-5; possible D gene TRBD2, 5 bases. With 0 bases removed from V and 5 bases from J, the gap between germline ends came to 8 bases. Germline CDR1 and CDR2: SGHNT and YYREEE (reference sequence). CDR3 size: 13 residues. As DNA, the CDR3 is TGTGCCAGCAGCTTGGCTAGCTTGGAGACCCAGTACTTC. This encodes CASSLASLETQYF.

V usage is TRBV5-6 and J usage is TRBJ1-5, with TRBD1 identical over 7 bases. V was clipped by 2 bases and J by 5 bases; unmatched bases: 7. The CDR3 extends over 15 amino acids. In germline, CDR1 is SGHDT, CDR2 YYEEEE. The CDR3 spells CASSFSYRGDQPQHF. The CDR3 region has the DNA TGTGCCAGCAGCTTTTCTTACAGGGGTGATCAGCCCCAGCATTTT.

This chain uses TRBV14 with TRBJ1-4; no definite D call. V lost 1 base to trimming and J lost 11 bases, with 11 bases between them. The length of the CDR3 is 13 residues. From germline, CDR1 is SGHDN and CDR2 FVKESK. The CDR3 DNA sequence: TGTGCCAGCAGCCAAGGTCTCGAGGGTAAACTGTTTTTT. It is translated as CASSQGLEGKLFF.

The chain recombines TRBV5-1 with TRBJ2-7; 8 positions agree with TRBD2. Germline CDR1 and CDR2: SGHRS and YFSETQ. CDR3 length: 17 amino acids. After removal of 2 bases from V and 5 bases from J, the junction contained 15 bases not matched to a gene. The CDR3 coding sequence is TGCGCCAGCAGCTTCCCTTCGATTAGCGGGATGCACGACGAGCAGTACTTC. Translation gives CASSFPSISGMHDEQYF.

The V and J genes are TRBV7-2 and TRBJ2-7, with 9 bases that match TRBD1. This CDR3 is 13 amino acids long. Per germline, CDR1 SGHTA and CDR2 FQGNSA. V lost 5 bases, J lost 4 bases, and 3 bases stayed unmatched. The CDR3 DNA sequence: TGTGCCAGCAGCGTGGGACAGGGTTACGAGCAGTACTTC. Translated: CASSVGQGYEQYF. The complete variable domain, with remaining parts taken from reference TRBV7-2 and TRBJ2-7, reads GAGVSQSPSNKVTEKGKDVELRCDPISGHTALYWYRQSLGQGLEFLIYFQGNSAPDKSGLPSDRFSAERTGGSVSTLTIQRTQQEDSAVYLCASSVGQGYEQYFGPGTRLTVT.

V is TRBV29-1 and J is TRBJ2-2; weak D call: TRBD1 (5 bases). The CDR3 covers 13 residues. Looked up from germline, CDR1 is SQVTM and CDR2 is ANQGSEA. Trimming took off 4 bases at V and 0 bases at J, with 6 bases between the two ends. CDR3 nucleotide sequence: TGCAGCGTTGCACAGGCGAACACCGGGGAGCTGTTTTTT. As protein: CSVAQANTGELFF.

The CDR3, as DNA: TGCGCCAGCAGGAGGGGTAGCGGAACCGGGGAGCTGTTTTTT. It codes for CASRRGSGTGELFF. The chain links TRBV10-2 to TRBJ2-2; possible D gene TRBD2, 6 bases. The germline CDR1 and CDR2 sequences are WSHSY and SAAADI. The CDR3 runs 14 residues. V lost 6 bases and J 5 bases, leaving 13 bases between the germline ends.

The chain couples TRBV6-1 to TRBJ1-1; D is perhaps TRBD1 (6 bases). CDR1 and CDR2 from the germline V gene are MNHNS and SASEGT. V gave up 3 bases and J gave up 3 bases, with 14 bases separating them. This CDR3 is 15 amino acids long. The CDR3 DNA reads as TGTGCCAGCAGTGACAGGGGAACAAGATACACTGAAGCTTTCTTT. Its translation: CASSDRGTRYTEAFF.

This clone appeared a single time. The chain links TRBV27 to TRBJ2-1, with D tentatively TRBD1 (5 bases). The V gene's germline CDR1 is MNHEY and CDR2 SMNVEV (reference sequence). This CDR3 is 14 amino acids long. Trimming took 1 base from V and 6 from J, leaving 10 bases between them. The chain's CDR3 is CASSLYQGTNEQFF. The CDR3 bases are TGTGCCAGCAGTTTATACCAGGGAACCAATGAGCAGTTCTTC.

On this clone itself: It may be a read error: a sequence one base away is much more abundant. Other DNA sequences of this sample code for an identical CDR3. This chain joins TRBV9 and TRBJ2-7; D is unclear. Trimming left V 3 bases short and J 0 bases short, with 7 bases between. Germline-derived CDR1 and CDR2 are SGDLS and YYNGEE. The CDR3 is 13 residues long. This chain's CDR3 is CASSGTSSYEQYF. The DNA for the CDR3 is TGTGCCAGCAGCGGGACGAGCTCCTACGAGCAGTACTTC.

V usage is TRBV5-3 and J usage is TRBJ1-5; 7 nucleotides align to TRBD1. TRBV5-3 is an open reading frame, and its role is uncertain. The CDR3 consists of 16 residues. J gave up 0 bases and V 3 bases, and 6 bases lay outside the gene matches. The CDR3, as DNA: TGTGCCAGAAGCTATCGGGACAGCTATAGCAATCAGCCCCAGCATTTT. Translated, it gives CARSYRDSYSNQPQHF.

The chain links TRBV2 to TRBJ1-5; maybe TRBD1 (5 bases). V lost 6 bases, J lost 7 bases, and 19 bases lay in between. The CDR3 runs 15 residues. Looked up from germline, CDR1 is SNHLY and CDR2 is FYNNEI. The CDR3, as DNA: TGTGCCAGCAGCACAAGTGGGGGAACGCTCCAGCCCCAGCATTTT. It specifies CASSTSGGTLQPQHF. The full variable domain, rest sourced from reference TRBV2 and TRBJ1-5, is EPEVTQTPSHQVTQMGQEVILRCVPISNHLYFYWYRQILGQKVEFLVSFYNNEISEKSEIFDDQFSVERPDGSNFTLKIRSTKLEDSAMYFCASSTSGGTLQPQHFGDGTRLSIL.

This chain uses TRBV6-1 with TRBJ1-2, with D tentatively TRBD1 (6 bases). Germline-derived CDR1 and CDR2 are MNHNS and SASEGT. Deletions cut 3 bases from V and 2 bases from J, with 16 bases between. This CDR3 comprises 16 residues. CDR3 nucleotide sequence: TGTGCCAGCAGTGATATGACAGGTCCTCGGAACTATGGCTACACCTTC. Protein: CASSDMTGPRNYGYTF.

The chain joins TRBV18 to TRBJ1-2, with D unresolved. In germline, CDR1 is KGHSH, CDR2 LQKENI. CDR3 length: 14 amino acids. Trimming took 2 bases from V and 0 from J, leaving 7 bases between them. CDR3: CASSPGNTNYGYTF. The CDR3 region has the DNA TGTGCCAGCTCACCAGGGAACACTAACTATGGCTACACCTTC.

V gene TRBV28 combines with J gene TRBJ1-5; D not certain. The CDR3 runs 14 residues. Trimming took 3 bases from V and 8 from J, leaving 14 bases between them. Germline V gene lookup returns CDR1 MDHEN and CDR2 SYDVKM. The CDR3 DNA follows: TGTGCCAGCAGTTTGCCCGGTGGGGAGAAGCCCCAGCATTTT. Translating gives CASSLPGGEKPQHF.

This clone was picked up a small number of times. The chain's CDR3 is CASSPDYRLAKNIQYF. The CDR3 nucleotides read TGTGCCAGCAGCCCCGACTACCGTTTAGCCAAAAACATTCAGTACTTC. The V gene is TRBV9, the J gene TRBJ2-4; TRBD2 is a possible D gene (5 bases). The germline V and J ends were trimmed by 4 bases and 0 bases, with 14 bases remaining between them. Germline V gene data show CDR1 as SGDLS and CDR2 as YYNGEE. CDR3 length equals 16 residues.

This rearrangement joins TRBV14 to TRBJ1-2; no firm D call. This CDR3 contains 13 residues. Trimming took 5 bases from V and 5 from J, leaving 12 bases between them. Germline V gene data show CDR1 as SGHDN and CDR2 as FVKESK. Here the CDR3 DNA reads TGTGCCAGCAGCGACGACATTTTTTATGGCTACACCTTC. It translates to CASSDDIFYGYTF. Together with reference TRBV14 and TRBJ1-2, the CDR3 gives the full variable domain: EAGVTQFPSHSVIEKGQTVTLRCDPISGHDNLYWYRRVMGKEIKFLLHFVKESKQDESGMPNNRFLAERTGGTYSTLKVQPAELEDSGVYFCASSDDIFYGYTFGSGTRLTVV.

The chain is built from TRBV2 and TRBJ2-3; D tentatively reads TRBD1 or TRBD2 (5 bases each). This CDR3 region has 13 residues. Trimming removed 8 bases from V and 2 bases from J, with 11 bases in between. CDR1 and CDR2 (germline): SNHLY, FYNNEI. CDR3 protein: CASHGATTDTQYF. The CDR3, as DNA: TGTGCCAGCCACGGGGCTACCACAGATACGCAGTATTTT.

The chain employs TRBV11-1 and TRBJ2-5; either TRBD1 or TRBD2 may supply D (5 bases each). V lost 4 bases, J lost 2 bases, and 17 bases lay in between. The germline V gene has CDR1 SGHAT and CDR2 FQDESV (reference sequence). The CDR3 contains 16 residues. CDR3 region: CASSSYGSGAQETQYF. The CDR3 DNA is TGTGCCAGCAGCTCTTACGGCTCCGGGGCACAAGAGACCCAGTACTTC.

The rearrangement links TRBV19 to TRBJ2-1; D is perhaps TRBD1 or TRBD2 (5 bases each). Trimming pared 7 bases from V and 8 bases from J, leaving 15 bases between. The CDR3 length is 13 residues. Germline V gene sequence: CDR1 LNHDA, CDR2 SQIVND (reference sequence). The CDR3 DNA reads TGTGCCAGTAACCCAGGGAGAGGTTATGAGCAGTTCTTC. As protein: CASNPGRGYEQFF.

This clone appeared a few times. The chain has TRBV10-1 and TRBJ2-7, with D possibly matching TRBD1 (5 bases). Germline V gene sequence: CDR1 WNHNN, CDR2 SYGVQD (reference sequence). The CDR3 loop spans 13 amino acids. Trimming removed 4 bases at V and 2 bases at J, with 9 bases between. Written as DNA, the CDR3 is TGCGCCAGCAGTGCGGACATTGCCTACGAGCAGTACTTC. Encoded protein: CASSADIAYEQYF.

The genes are TRBV7-3 and TRBJ1-1, with TRBD1 as a possible D gene (5 bases). Trimming shortened V by 0 bases and J by 4 bases, and 9 bases separated the two germline ends. The V gene's germline CDR1 is SGHTA and CDR2 FQGTGA. The CDR3 is 14 amino acids. CDR3 in amino acids: CASSLTRVGTEAFF. The CDR3 DNA is TGTGCCAGCAGCTTAACCAGGGTTGGCACTGAAGCTTTCTTT.

This clone was observed a few times. The genes are TRBV18 and TRBJ2-1; D gene ambiguous. Trimming took 5 bases from V and 2 from J, leaving 13 bases between them. Per germline, CDR1 KGHSH and CDR2 LQKENI. This CDR3 has 15 amino acids. The CDR3 DNA follows: TGTGCCAGCTCATTATCGGCCAGAACCTACAATGAGCAGTTCTTC. Its protein is CASSLSARTYNEQFF.

V is TRBV5-1 and J is TRBJ2-5; D gene ambiguous. The CDR3 runs to 14 residues. CDR1 and CDR2 from the germline V gene are SGHRS and YFSETQ. With 1 base removed from V and 7 bases from J, the gap between germline ends came to 14 bases. As DNA, the CDR3 is TGCGCCAGCAGCTTGTCGGGTGATGGGCCGACCCAGTACTTC. It is translated as CASSLSGDGPTQYF.

The rearrangement joins TRBV7-9 to TRBJ1-3; weak D call: TRBD1 (6 bases). V lost 2 bases to trimming and J lost 4 bases, with 15 bases between them. This CDR3 contains 16 residues. CDR1 and CDR2 from the germline V gene are SEHNR and FQNEAQ (reference sequence). The CDR3 DNA reads as TGTGCCAGCAGCTTAAACAGGGAAGTCACGGGAAACACCATATATTTT. The encoded protein is CASSLNREVTGNTIYF.

J is TRBJ2-7 and V is TRBV6-6; D gene unclear. The CDR3 spans 14 residues. Germline CDR1 and CDR2: MNHNY and SVGAGI (reference sequence). V dropped 7 bases and J dropped 5 bases, with 18 bases sitting between them. The CDR3, as DNA: TGTGCCAGCACCGAAGACCCGGGTAGCCACGAGCAGTACTTC. This gives the protein CASTEDPGSHEQYF.

The chain carries TRBV11-2 and TRBJ2-3; 12 nucleotides match TRBD1. The length of the CDR3 is 17 residues. V lost 1 base and J lost 3; bases outside the gene matches: 5. Germline loops: CDR1 SGHAT, CDR2 FQNNGV. The CDR3 DNA is TGTGCCAGCAGCTTAGGTGGGACAGGGGGCAATACAGATACGCAGTATTTT. This translates into CASSLGGTGGNTDTQYF. Together with reference TRBV11-2 and TRBJ2-3, the CDR3 gives the full variable domain: EAGVAQSPRYKIIEKRQSVAFWCNPISGHATLYWYQQILGQGPKLLIQFQNNGVVDDSQLPKDRFSAERLKGVDSTLKIQPAKLEDSAVYLCASSLGGTGGNTDTQYFGPGTRLTVL.

The chain recombines TRBV28 with TRBJ2-1; TRBD1 matches 11 bases. The V segment lost 3 bases and the J segment 7 bases; nucleotides outside the gene matches: 8. Per the germline V gene, CDR1 is MDHEN and CDR2 is SYDVKM. This CDR3 region has 16 residues. The CDR3 here is CASSFTGTGGGNEQFF. The CDR3 DNA is TGTGCCAGCAGTTTTACCGGGACAGGGGGAGGGAATGAGCAGTTCTTC.

This chain uses TRBV9 with TRBJ2-3; 9 bases are shared with TRBD2. Trimming cost V 4 bases and J 5 bases; bases outside gene matches: 5. This CDR3 has 14 amino acids. Germline V gene data show CDR1 as SGDLS and CDR2 as YYNGEE. The CDR3 nucleotides read TGTGCCAGCAGCTATAGCGGGAGCGGAGATACGCAGTATTTT. It yields the protein CASSYSGSGDTQYF.

The CDR3 spells CASRWGGRGTEAFF. The CDR3 DNA sequence: TGTGCCAGCAGGTGGGGGGGAAGAGGCACTGAAGCTTTCTTT. This chain connects TRBV7-9 to TRBJ1-1; weak D call: TRBD1 (5 bases). Trimming removed 6 bases from V and 4 bases from J, with 15 bases in between. This CDR3 spans 14 amino acids. Per the germline V gene, CDR1 is SEHNR and CDR2 is FQNEAQ (reference sequence).

The gene calls are TRBV4-1 and TRBJ2-2; TRBD2 might be the D (7 bases). This CDR3 is built from 16 residues. The germline gives CDR1 MGHRA, CDR2 YSYEKL. Trimming cost V 4 bases and J 5 bases, with 17 bases left between them. CDR3 in DNA: TGCGCCAGCAGCCTCCTGCTGGGGGGGCGGACCGGGGAGCTGTTTTTT. Encoded protein: CASSLLLGGRTGELFF.